Listed here are 22 T cell receptor beta chains from one sample, sequenced in a study of T-cell memory formation after mild COVID-19. TCRdb reprocessed the 5' RACE reads with MiXCR, giving one entry per CDR3 protein. The repertoire consists of about 290,000 distinct CDR3 sequences, with less than 20% occurring once and the leading ten covering 22%. The source material was PBMCs or a T cell subset sorted from them (not recorded which). The receptors shown here come from a man between 18 and 35 years old who had mild COVID-19 (a few samples of this study predate the infection). Cell type and time point are not known.

The table lists this clonotype with a few counts. The V call is TRBV7-6, the J call TRBJ1-1, with D hard to call. From germline, CDR1 is SGHVS and CDR2 FNYEAQ. CDR3 length equals 15 residues. V lost 1 base, J lost 1 base, and 10 bases lay in between. CDR3 in amino acids: CASSLVVSGNTEAFF. CDR3 DNA sequence: TGTGCCAGCAGCTTAGTTGTTAGCGGGAACACTGAAGCTTTCTTT.

The chain couples TRBV7-2 to TRBJ2-3, with 15 positions matching TRBD2. There are 17 residues in the CDR3. The J segment lost 2 bases and the V segment lost 4 bases, leaving 4 bases of the junction unmatched. Looked up from germline, CDR1 is SGHTA and CDR2 is FQGNSA. DNA of the CDR3: TGTGCCAGCAGCTCGGGACTAGCGGGGGGTTCCACAGATACGCAGTATTTT. As protein: CASSSGLAGGSTDTQYF.

The chain employs TRBV4-3 and TRBJ1-5, with D uncertain. The CDR3 loop spans 15 amino acids. In germline, CDR1 is LGHNA, CDR2 YSLEER. V lost 4 bases and J lost 5, with 15 bases in between. CDR3 region: CASSPSWAGYQPQHF. The CDR3 coding sequence is TGCGCCAGCAGCCCTTCCTGGGCAGGCTATCAGCCCCAGCATTTT.

This clonotype was observed a handful of times. The chain joins TRBV5-1 to TRBJ1-1; D uncertain. In germline, CDR1 is SGHRS, CDR2 YFSETQ. The CDR3 consists of 12 residues. Trimming cost V 7 bases and J 2 bases, with 9 bases left between them. CDR3 sequence: CASGPGNTEAFF. CDR3 DNA sequence: TGCGCCAGCGGGCCGGGAAACACTGAAGCTTTCTTT.

The gene calls are TRBV12-3 or TRBV12-4 and TRBJ1-2; D is unclear. V shed 5 bases and J shed 8 bases, with 12 bases lying between them. The CDR3 extends over 12 amino acids. The CDR3: CASSDRWVGYTF. Here the CDR3 DNA reads TGTGCCAGCAGTGATAGGTGGGTCGGCTACACCTTC.

The chain links TRBV24-1 to TRBJ1-5; D uncertain. Trimming removed 2 bases at V and 7 bases at J, with 8 bases between. The CDR3 extends over 13 amino acids. CDR1 KGHDR and CDR2 SFDVKD come from the germline V gene. CDR3 coding DNA: TGTGCCACCAGTGATTCTACTCGCCAGCCCCAGCATTTT. Translating it yields CATSDSTRQPQHF.

CDR3 loop: CSVEGRGWGQETQYF. CDR3 nucleotide sequence: TGCAGCGTTGAGGGACGGGGATGGGGTCAAGAGACCCAGTACTTC. The V and J genes are TRBV29-1 and TRBJ2-5; D possibly matches TRBD1 or TRBD2 (5 bases each). The ends were cut back, 3 bases at V and 2 bases at J, with 16 bases in the middle. CDR1 and CDR2 (germline): SQVTM, ANQGSEA. This CDR3 is built from 15 residues.

This clonotype was counted between two and nine times. CDR3 loop: CASSVLADPSTDTQYF. In DNA, the CDR3 is TGTGCCAGCAGCGTACTGGCAGATCCTAGCACAGATACGCAGTATTTT. The rearrangement uses TRBV9 and TRBJ2-3; D is undetermined. CDR3 length: 16 amino acids. V was cut by 1 base and J by 0 bases, with 12 bases left in between. CDR1 and CDR2 (germline): SGDLS, YYNGEE. Full variable domain (outside the CDR3, taken from reference TRBV9 and TRBJ2-3): DSGVTQTPKHLITATGQRVTLRCSPRSGDLSVYWYQQSLDQGLQFLIQYYNGEERAKGNILERFSAQQFPDLHSELNLSSLELGDSALYFCASSVLADPSTDTQYFGPGTRLTVL.

This chain joins TRBV5-4 and TRBJ2-3; 12 bases are shared with TRBD2. The V gene end was trimmed by 8 bases and the J gene end by 4 bases; junction bases not matched to a gene: 5. The CDR3 loop spans 14 amino acids. CDR1 is SGHNT and CDR2 is YYREEE in the germline V gene (reference sequence). CDR3 sequence (DNA): TGTGCCAGTCCTAGCGGGGGGGCCGCAGATACGCAGTATTTT. It yields the protein CASPSGGAADTQYF.

The CDR3 DNA follows: TGTGCCAGCAGTCCCCCGGGTGGGTACGAGCAGTACGTC. It is translated as CASSPPGGYEQYV. The chain carries TRBV12-3 or TRBV12-4 and TRBJ2-7, with D hard to call. The CDR3 runs to 13 residues. V was trimmed by 5 bases and J by 4 bases, leaving 12 bases between them.

This clonotype has just a few counts. The CDR3 nucleotides are TGTGCCATCAGTGAGTCGAGGGTGGGCAATCAGCCCCAGCATTTT. This encodes CAISESRVGNQPQHF. The chain employs TRBV10-3 and TRBJ1-5; no definite D call. Trimming pared 0 bases from V and 2 bases from J, leaving 8 bases between. The CDR3 is made up of 15 amino acids. The germline gives CDR1 ENHRY, CDR2 SYGVKD.

This clonotype was detected a few times. The V gene is TRBV7-9, the J gene TRBJ1-4; D unclear. V lost 4 bases to trimming and J lost 10 bases, with 7 bases between them. The CDR3 is made up of 11 amino acids. The V gene's germline CDR1 is SEHNR and CDR2 FQNEAQ (reference sequence). CDR3 in amino acids: CASSSNRKLFF. CDR3 in DNA: TGTGCCAGCAGCTCAAATCGAAAACTGTTTTTT.

A few counts support this clonotype. The chain uses TRBV2 and TRBJ2-3; 7 bases are shared with TRBD2. Germline-derived CDR1 and CDR2 are SNHLY and FYNNEI. This CDR3 has 18 amino acids. With 5 bases clipped from V and 0 bases from J, the junction kept 14 bases outside the gene matches. CDR3 sequence reads: CASSLRNRGLDSTDTQYF. CDR3 nucleotide sequence: TGTGCCAGCAGTCTACGAAACCGAGGACTAGATAGCACAGATACGCAGTATTTT.

This chain links TRBV4-3 with TRBJ1-3; 7 nucleotides align to TRBD1. This CDR3 is built from 17 residues. The junction had 9 bases not matched to a gene; V was cut back by 0 bases and J by 4 bases. Germline CDR1 is LGHNA and CDR2 is YSLEER. The CDR3 here is CASSQEVTTGRGNTIYF. CDR3 bases: TGCGCCAGCAGCCAAGAAGTTACGACAGGGAGAGGAAACACCATATATTTT.

This clonotype was seen a handful of times. This sequence joins TRBV7-2 and TRBJ1-2; a possible D gene is TRBD1 (5 bases). The CDR3 sequence is 15 residues long. CDR1 SGHTA and CDR2 FQGNSA come from the germline V gene. Trimming removed 1 base at V and 7 bases at J, with 16 bases between. The CDR3 loop is CASSLDQGVPGGYTF. CDR3 sequence (DNA): TGTGCCAGCAGCTTAGACCAGGGCGTGCCGGGTGGCTACACCTTC.

The chain links TRBV7-2 to TRBJ2-1; D possibly matches TRBD1 or TRBD2 (6 bases each). Germline V lookup: CDR1 SGHTA, CDR2 FQGNSA. Trimming cost V 4 bases and J 5 bases, with 24 bases left between them. The CDR3 is 18 amino acids. CDR3 amino acids: CASSSRRGAGGRDNEQFF. Here the CDR3 DNA reads TGTGCCAGCAGCTCCCGGAGGGGGGCCGGGGGAAGGGACAATGAGCAGTTCTTC.

This chain uses TRBV6-5 with TRBJ2-1, with a possible D match to TRBD2 (5 bases). This CDR3 has 15 residues. The V gene's germline CDR1 is MNHEY and CDR2 SVGAGI. V was trimmed by 5 bases and J by 0 bases, leaving 11 bases between them. CDR3 DNA: TGTGCCAGCAGTATAGCGCGTTACTCCTACAATGAGCAGTTCTTC. Amino acids: CASSIARYSYNEQFF.

The chain links TRBV5-5 to TRBJ1-6; D is unresolved. The CDR3 is 15 residues long. Trimming stripped 0 bases from V and 8 bases from J, with 12 bases between. Germline V lookup: CDR1 SGHKS, CDR2 YYEKEE (reference sequence). The CDR3, as DNA: TGTGCCAGCAGCTTGGCCGGGTCAGGAGATTCACCCCTCCACTTT. Amino acids: CASSLAGSGDSPLHF. Combining the CDR3 with reference TRBV5-5 and TRBJ1-6 gives the whole variable domain DAGVTQSPTHLIKTRGQQVTLRCSPISGHKSVSWYQQVLGQGPQFIFQYYEKEERGRGNFPDRFSARQFPNYSSELNVNALLLGDSALYLCASSLAGSGDSPLHFGNGTRLTVT.

The V and J genes are TRBV29-1 and TRBJ2-1; 7 bases fit TRBD2. CDR3 length: 11 amino acids. Losses at the gene ends were 7 bases for V and 7 bases for J; bases not matched to a gene: 4. From germline, CDR1 is SQVTM and CDR2 ANQGSEA. CDR3 nucleotides: TGCAGCGCTGGGGGGGGAAATGAGCAGTTCTTC. It is translated as CSAGGGNEQFF.

J is TRBJ1-5 and V is TRBV4-2, with a possible D match to TRBD1 (5 bases). CDR1 and CDR2 from the germline V gene are LGHNA and YNFKEQ. The germline V and J ends were trimmed by 1 base and 1 base, with 8 bases remaining between them. There are 15 residues in the CDR3. The CDR3 loop is CASSQGDPSNQPQHF. CDR3 coding DNA: TGTGCCAGCAGCCAAGGGGACCCGAGCAATCAGCCCCAGCATTTT.

The V and J genes are TRBV7-9 and TRBJ2-3; a possible D gene is TRBD2 (6 bases). Germline loops: CDR1 SEHNR, CDR2 FQNEAQ (reference sequence). The CDR3 has 17 amino acids. V shed 5 bases and J shed 4 bases, with 22 bases lying between them. CDR3 region: CASSETGDFVPPDTQYF. The CDR3 nucleotides read TGTGCCAGCAGCGAGACGGGAGACTTTGTCCCTCCAGATACGCAGTATTTT.

This rearrangement joins TRBV6-6 to TRBJ1-2; the D gene is possibly TRBD1 (5 bases). This CDR3 comprises 14 residues. Looked up from germline, CDR1 is MNHNY and CDR2 is SVGAGI (reference sequence). V lost 2 bases, J lost 8 bases, and 15 bases lay in between. The CDR3 spells CASSYKAGQGGYTF. CDR3 sequence (DNA): TGTGCCAGCAGTTACAAGGCAGGACAAGGGGGCTACACCTTC.